Listed below are T cell receptor beta chains from one sample, sequenced in a study of blood T cell repertoires in COVID-19. Method: immunoSEQ multiplex PCR; TCRdb's copy keeps in-frame clones and lacks some. Among 160,000 or so clones listed, 83% were seen once. The material sequenced was peripheral blood. The receptors stem from a human donor in a cohort sampled during active COVID-19. Both conserved end residues are part of each CDR3. The order of the fields is D gene, V gene, J gene, clone size, CDR3 DNA, CDR3 protein. D genes are given only for firm matches. Where a row states a size, it is once, few, many or the class of an expanded clone; other rows omit it.

D gene: TRBD1; V gene: TRBV18; J gene: TRBJ2-7; clone size: -; CDR3 DNA: TGTGCCAGCTCACCACCCACAGGGGGCATGTACGAGCAGTACTTC; CDR3 protein: CASSPPTGGMYEQYF
D gene: -; V gene: TRBV5-1; J gene: TRBJ2-7; clone size: -; CDR3 DNA: TGCGCCAGCAGTCCCCAGGGATACGAGCAGTACTTC; CDR3 protein: CASSPQGYEQYF
D gene: -; V gene: TRBV3-1/TRBV3-2; J gene: TRBJ2-3; clone size: -; CDR3 DNA: TGTGCCAGCAGCCCCCGGGGGACTAGCACAGATACGCAGTATTTT; CDR3 protein: CASSPRGTSTDTQYF
D gene: -; V gene: TRBV7-2; J gene: TRBJ2-7; clone size: -; CDR3 DNA: TGTGCCAGCAGCTTAGCTGGTTCGACTAGCGAGCAGTACTTC; CDR3 protein: CASSLAGSTSEQYF
D gene: TRBD1; V gene: TRBV29-1; J gene: TRBJ2-5; clone size: -; CDR3 DNA: TGCAGCGTTGAATCGGACAGGGTGGTGGAGACCCAGTACTTC; CDR3 protein: CSVESDRVVETQYF
D gene: TRBD1; V gene: TRBV18; J gene: TRBJ1-1; clone size: -; CDR3 DNA: TGTGCCAGCTCACCACAGGGGGCCCTCATGAACACTGAAGCTTTCTTT; CDR3 protein: CASSPQGALMNTEAFF
D gene: TRBD2; V gene: TRBV7-3; J gene: TRBJ2-3; clone size: -; CDR3 DNA: TGTGCCAGCAGCTCGACTAGCGGGGCTAGCACAGATACGCAGTATTTT; CDR3 protein: CASSSTSGASTDTQYF
D gene: -; V gene: TRBV27; J gene: TRBJ1-1; clone size: -; CDR3 DNA: TGTGCCAGCAGTTTATCAGGGGCCGGCACTGAAGCTTTCTTT; CDR3 protein: CASSLSGAGTEAFF
D gene: TRBD2; V gene: TRBV6-2/TRBV6-3; J gene: TRBJ2-1; clone size: -; CDR3 DNA: TGTGCCAGCAGTCTACCGGGACTAGCGGGTTTCAATGAGCAGTTCTTC; CDR3 protein: CASSLPGLAGFNEQFF
D gene: TRBD2; V gene: TRBV29-1; J gene: TRBJ2-1; clone size: -; CDR3 DNA: TGCAGCGTTGTGCCCCACACTAGCGGGAGGGCCGATGAGCAGTTCTTC; CDR3 protein: CSVVPHTSGRADEQFF
D gene: TRBD1; V gene: TRBV19; J gene: TRBJ1-5; clone size: -; CDR3 DNA: TGTGCCAGTAGTCCTAGGACAGGGCAGAATGTTCAGCCCCAGCATTTT; CDR3 protein: CASSPRTGQNVQPQHF
D gene: -; V gene: TRBV27; J gene: TRBJ2-6; clone size: -; CDR3 DNA: TGTGCCAGCAGTTTAAAGCCGGGAGCCCACTCTGGGGCCAACGTCCTGACTTTC; CDR3 protein: CASSLKPGAHSGANVLTF
D gene: -; V gene: TRBV5-1; J gene: TRBJ2-5; clone size: -; CDR3 DNA: TGCGCCAGCAGCTTGACAGGGTCTACCGAGACCCAGTACTTC; CDR3 protein: CASSLTGSTETQYF
D gene: -; V gene: TRBV11-2; J gene: TRBJ1-1; clone size: -; CDR3 DNA: TGTGCCAGCAGCTTAGTCGGGGGTAACACTGAAGCTTTCTTT; CDR3 protein: CASSLVGGNTEAFF
D gene: -; V gene: TRBV6-6; J gene: TRBJ2-7; clone size: -; CDR3 DNA: TGTGCCAGCAGTTATCAGGACGAGCAGTACTTC; CDR3 protein: CASSYQDEQYF
D gene: -; V gene: TRBV7-9; J gene: TRBJ1-5; clone size: -; CDR3 DNA: TGTGCCAGCAGCCAACAGGGCAGCAATCAGCCCCAGCATTTT; CDR3 protein: CASSQQGSNQPQHF
D gene: -; V gene: TRBV28; J gene: TRBJ1-5; clone size: -; CDR3 DNA: TGTGCCAGCAACTCAGGGTTAGGTAGCAATCAGCCCCAGCATTTT; CDR3 protein: CASNSGLGSNQPQHF
D gene: TRBD2; V gene: TRBV5-1; J gene: TRBJ2-1; clone size: -; CDR3 DNA: TGCGCCAGCAGCCCGGGACTAGCGGTTTACAATGAGCAGTTCTTC; CDR3 protein: CASSPGLAVYNEQFF
D gene: -; V gene: TRBV7-3; J gene: TRBJ2-5; clone size: once; CDR3 DNA: TGTGCCAGCAGCTTAAGGCGTCAGCCCGGGGAGACCCAGTACTTC; CDR3 protein: CASSLRRQPGETQYF
D gene: -; V gene: TRBV4-2; J gene: TRBJ2-1; clone size: few; CDR3 DNA: TGTGCCAGCCGCCAGGTCGCGGGAAATGAGCAGTTCTTC; CDR3 protein: CASRQVAGNEQFF
D gene: -; V gene: TRBV7-6; J gene: TRBJ1-5; clone size: few; CDR3 DNA: TGTGCCAGCAGCGAGGCGGCGAGGTATCAGCCCCAGCATTTT; CDR3 protein: CASSEAARYQPQHF
D gene: TRBD1; V gene: TRBV29-1; J gene: TRBJ1-4; clone size: -; CDR3 DNA: TGCAGCGTTGCCGGGACAGGGAAAGAAAAACTGTTTTTT; CDR3 protein: CSVAGTGKEKLFF
D gene: TRBD2; V gene: TRBV7-2; J gene: TRBJ2-3; clone size: -; CDR3 DNA: TGTGCCAGCGGGCTAGCGGGGACAGATACGCAGTATTTT; CDR3 protein: CASGLAGTDTQYF
D gene: -; V gene: TRBV11-2; J gene: TRBJ1-6; clone size: -; CDR3 DNA: TGTGCCAGCAGCTTAGGGGCCGATAATTCACCCCTCCACTTT; CDR3 protein: CASSLGADNSPLHF
D gene: TRBD1; V gene: TRBV24-1; J gene: TRBJ2-7; clone size: -; CDR3 DNA: TGTGCCACCAGTGATGGGGGACAGGGGGCCCACGAGCAGTACTTC; CDR3 protein: CATSDGGQGAHEQYF
D gene: -; V gene: TRBV15; J gene: TRBJ1-5; clone size: -; CDR3 DNA: TGTGCCACCAGCGGCCTCGGGACACATGGCAATCAGCCCCAGCATTTT; CDR3 protein: CATSGLGTHGNQPQHF
D gene: -; V gene: TRBV6-5; J gene: TRBJ1-2; clone size: -; CDR3 DNA: TGTGCCAGCAGTTACTCCAGGGAGGGTTATGGCTACACCTTC; CDR3 protein: CASSYSREGYGYTF
D gene: TRBD2; V gene: TRBV5-1; J gene: TRBJ2-7; clone size: -; CDR3 DNA: TGCGCCAGCAGCTTGGGGTCGGGAGGGCCCTACGAGCAGTACTTC; CDR3 protein: CASSLGSGGPYEQYF
D gene: TRBD1; V gene: TRBV6-2/TRBV6-3; J gene: TRBJ2-5; clone size: many; CDR3 DNA: TGTGCCAGCAGTCCCGGTACAGGGGGCGTAGAGACCCAGTACTTC; CDR3 protein: CASSPGTGGVETQYF
D gene: TRBD2; V gene: TRBV9; J gene: TRBJ2-7; clone size: once; CDR3 DNA: TGTGCCAGCAGCGTAGCCGGGACTAGCGTGTACGAGCAGTACTTC; CDR3 protein: CASSVAGTSVYEQYF
D gene: -; V gene: TRBV6-5; J gene: TRBJ1-5; clone size: -; CDR3 DNA: TGTGCCAGCAGACCCACAGGGTCTCAGCCCCAGCATTTT; CDR3 protein: CASRPTGSQPQHF
D gene: -; V gene: TRBV10-3; J gene: TRBJ2-7; clone size: -; CDR3 DNA: TGTGCCATCAGTGAGTCGAGAGGGTTTCTCTACGAGCAGTACTTC; CDR3 protein: CAISESRGFLYEQYF
D gene: TRBD2; V gene: TRBV12-5; J gene: TRBJ2-7; clone size: -; CDR3 DNA: TGTGCTAGTCCCTCCGGGACTAGCGGGAGTTACGAGCAGTACTTC; CDR3 protein: CASPSGTSGSYEQYF
D gene: -; V gene: TRBV4-1; J gene: TRBJ1-5; clone size: -; CDR3 DNA: TGCGCCAGCAGCCCACACACAGGCGGCTCCTATAGCAATCAGCCCCAGCATTTT; CDR3 protein: CASSPHTGGSYSNQPQHF
D gene: -; V gene: TRBV25-1; J gene: TRBJ2-3; clone size: -; CDR3 DNA: TGTGCCAGCAGTGAACCCGGCCGGGGCACAGATACGCAGTATTTT; CDR3 protein: CASSEPGRGTDTQYF
D gene: TRBD1; V gene: TRBV18; J gene: TRBJ2-1; clone size: -; CDR3 DNA: TGTGCCAGCTCACCTGTTCAACAGGGGAACAATGAGCAGTTCTTC; CDR3 protein: CASSPVQQGNNEQFF
D gene: -; V gene: TRBV19; J gene: TRBJ2-7; clone size: -; CDR3 DNA: TGTGCCAGTAGTTTTGGAGGGTCCTACGAGCAGTACTTC; CDR3 protein: CASSFGGSYEQYF
D gene: TRBD2; V gene: TRBV6-1; J gene: TRBJ2-1; clone size: -; CDR3 DNA: TGTGCCAGCAGTGGCACAACTAGCGGACCTTACAATGAGCAGTTCTTC; CDR3 protein: CASSGTTSGPYNEQFF
D gene: -; V gene: TRBV28; J gene: TRBJ1-2; clone size: few; CDR3 DNA: TGTGCCAGCAGTTTATCGGGCTATGGCTACACCTTC; CDR3 protein: CASSLSGYGYTF
D gene: TRBD2; V gene: TRBV11-2; J gene: TRBJ2-1; clone size: -; CDR3 DNA: TGTGCCAGCAGCTTAGCGGGAGGACCTTACAATGAGCAGTTCTTC; CDR3 protein: CASSLAGGPYNEQFF
D gene: -; V gene: TRBV28; J gene: TRBJ1-1; clone size: -; CDR3 DNA: TGTGCCAGCAGTTTAGTTACAATGAACACTGAAGCTTTCTTT; CDR3 protein: CASSLVTMNTEAFF
D gene: TRBD2; V gene: TRBV5-4; J gene: TRBJ2-3; clone size: -; CDR3 DNA: TGTGCCAGCAGCTGGAAGACTAGCGGGAGGACAGATACGCAGTATTTT; CDR3 protein: CASSWKTSGRTDTQYF
D gene: TRBD2; V gene: TRBV12-5; J gene: TRBJ2-3; clone size: -; CDR3 DNA: TGTGCTAGTGAGACCTCGCGGGAGGGCCGGGAAGATACGCAGTATTTT; CDR3 protein: CASETSREGREDTQYF
D gene: TRBD1; V gene: TRBV3-1/TRBV3-2; J gene: TRBJ1-5; clone size: few; CDR3 DNA: TGTGCCAGCGGAGACAGGGGTAAAAGCAATCAGCCCCAGCATTTT; CDR3 protein: CASGDRGKSNQPQHF
D gene: -; V gene: TRBV4-3; J gene: TRBJ1-3; clone size: -; CDR3 DNA: TGCGCCAGCAGCCAAGATCATAGAGCTGGAAACACCATATATTTT; CDR3 protein: CASSQDHRAGNTIYF
D gene: TRBD2; V gene: TRBV5-1; J gene: TRBJ2-7; clone size: -; CDR3 DNA: TGCGCCAGCAGCAGACTAGCGGGGGGAACCTACGAGCAGTACTTC; CDR3 protein: CASSRLAGGTYEQYF
D gene: TRBD1; V gene: TRBV2; J gene: TRBJ1-2; clone size: -; CDR3 DNA: TGTGCCAGCAGTGGGACAGGGGTTGGGGTTGGAGGCTACACCTTC; CDR3 protein: CASSGTGVGVGGYTF
D gene: -; V gene: TRBV21-1; J gene: TRBJ2-7; clone size: once; CDR3 DNA: TGTGCCAGCCCCGAGACAGGGGGCTCCTACGAGCAGTACTTC; CDR3 protein: CASPETGGSYEQYF
D gene: -; V gene: TRBV7-2; J gene: TRBJ2-7; clone size: -; CDR3 DNA: TGTGCCAGCAGCTTAGGGACACGACTTTACGAGCAGTACTTC; CDR3 protein: CASSLGTRLYEQYF
D gene: -; V gene: TRBV11-3; J gene: TRBJ2-7; clone size: -; CDR3 DNA: TGTGCCAGCAGCTTAGAACCCCCGGGCGAGCAGTACTTC; CDR3 protein: CASSLEPPGEQYF
D gene: -; V gene: TRBV3-1/TRBV3-2; J gene: TRBJ1-1; clone size: -; CDR3 DNA: TGTGCCAGCAGCCAAGGGGTTGGGGGGGACACTGAAGCTTTCTTT; CDR3 protein: CASSQGVGGDTEAFF
D gene: -; V gene: TRBV5-5; J gene: TRBJ2-1; clone size: -; CDR3 DNA: TGTGCCAGCAGCCCCGGACTCTTACTCCAGATCTCCTACAATGAGCAGTTCTTC; CDR3 protein: CASSPGLLLQISYNEQFF
D gene: -; V gene: TRBV9; J gene: TRBJ2-2; clone size: -; CDR3 DNA: TGTGCCAGCAGCGTAGGGAACAGGGACACCGGGGAGCTGTTTTTT; CDR3 protein: CASSVGNRDTGELFF
D gene: -; V gene: TRBV28; J gene: TRBJ2-7; clone size: -; CDR3 DNA: TGTGCCAGCAGTGCGGGACTCCCCTACGAGCAGTACTTC; CDR3 protein: CASSAGLPYEQYF
D gene: -; V gene: TRBV2; J gene: TRBJ1-2; clone size: -; CDR3 DNA: TGTGCCAGCACCGAACGGGGGGCGGGGAACTATGGCTACACCTTC; CDR3 protein: CASTERGAGNYGYTF
D gene: -; V gene: TRBV4-3; J gene: TRBJ2-5; clone size: -; CDR3 DNA: TGCGCCAGCAGCCAAGAAGGGGGGGTCCAAGAGACCCAGTACTTC; CDR3 protein: CASSQEGGVQETQYF
D gene: TRBD1; V gene: TRBV5-1; J gene: TRBJ1-2; clone size: -; CDR3 DNA: TGCGCCAGCAGCTTGACGACAGGGGCTAACTATGGCTACACCTTC; CDR3 protein: CASSLTTGANYGYTF
D gene: -; V gene: TRBV12-2; J gene: TRBJ2-1; clone size: -; CDR3 DNA: TGTGCAAGTCGCTTAAGGAGAAGGGGGGAGCAGTTCTTC; CDR3 protein: CASRLRRRGEQFF